The entry below gives a single TCR beta chain sequence along with its context. The data originate from a study of T cell responses to AZD1222 COVID-19 vaccine. Germline CDR1 reads SNHLY; CDR2 reads FYNNEI. Deletions cut 5 bases from V and 7 bases from J, with 12 bases between. The CDR3 contains 13 residues. Profiled with immunoSEQ multiplex PCR; TCRdb holds only in-frame clones, not every one. The data contain 75,000 to 95,000 clones, approximately 81% of them singletons. The chain uses TRBV2 and TRBJ1-5; weak D call: TRBD1 (5 bases). Sequenced material: peripheral blood, taken on day 0 of AZD1222 vaccination. The receptor comes from an adult in good health. CDR3 protein: CASSPGSGQPQHF. The CDR3 region has the DNA TGTGCCAGCAGTCCAGGGTCAGGGCAGCCCCAGCATTTT.